The 13 T cell receptor beta chains in this list originate from one sample, sequenced in a study of immune characterization of retroperitoneal liposarcoma. One entry per CDR3 protein, called by TCRdb with MiXCR from the PCR reads. The sample lists about 1,100 distinct CDR3 sequences, around 20% occurring once. Sequencing input: tumor tissue. The receptors were sampled from a male donor with retroperitoneal liposarcoma.

This chain joins TRBV11-3 and TRBJ2-2; no definite D call. Trimming took 1 base from V and 1 from J, leaving 1 base between them. The germline V gene encodes CDR1 SGHNT and CDR2 YENEEA. The CDR3 has 13 amino acids. In DNA, the CDR3 is TGTGCCAGCAGCTTAGTGAACACCGGGGAGCTGTTTTTT. The encoded protein is CASSLVNTGELFF.

This clonotype is large (0.1 to 1%) in the sample. The J gene is TRBJ2-4, the V gene TRBV12-3 or TRBV12-4; TRBD2 agrees at 8 bases. The V segment lost 7 bases and the J segment 9 bases; nucleotides outside the gene matches: 14. CDR3 size: 15 residues. The CDR3 spells CASTTQRGRAGIQYF. The CDR3 nucleotides read TGTGCCAGCACCACCCAGCGGGGGAGAGCGGGCATTCAGTACTTC.

This clonotype is large. V usage is TRBV25-1 and J usage is TRBJ2-1, with D perhaps being TRBD1 or TRBD2 (6 bases each). The CDR3 is 15 amino acids. In germline, CDR1 is MGHDK, CDR2 SYGVNS. The V end was cut by 3 bases, the J end by 13 bases, with 22 bases between. The CDR3 DNA reads TGTGCCAGCAGTGATCCTAGGGGGGCCGGAGAGACCCAGTTCTTC. It translates to CASSDPRGAGETQFF.

Relative to its sample, this clonotype is medium-sized. This sequence joins TRBV7-2 and TRBJ2-1; no clear D. The CDR3 loop spans 14 amino acids. Germline lookup yields CDR1 SGHTA and CDR2 FQGNSA. The ends were cut back, 5 bases at V and 10 bases at J, with 18 bases in the middle. The CDR3 protein is CASSPTGQNYEQFF. DNA for the CDR3: TGTGCCAGCAGCCCGACGGGTCAAAACTACGAGCAGTTCTTC.

This clonotype was recorded at least ten times. This could be a read error, since a much larger clone is one nucleotide away. The chain recombines TRBV6-1 with TRBJ2-1; D gene ambiguous. The J call is in doubt because the DNA end fits TRBJ2-7 better. The CDR3 contains 13 residues. Germline lookup yields CDR1 MNHNS and CDR2 SASEGT. CDR3 sequence: CASSQNSRYEQYF. The CDR3 DNA reads as TGTGCCAGCAGTCAAAACTCCCGCTACGAGCAGTACTTC.

This clonotype showed up many times. The chain links TRBV6-2 or TRBV6-3 to TRBJ2-1; 7 bases fit TRBD2. The J call may be faulty, since TRBJ2-5 better matches the DNA end. This CDR3 contains 15 residues. The germline CDR1 and CDR2 sequences are MNHEY and SVGEGT. The CDR3 sequence is CASSYWRGNQETQYF. CDR3 bases: TGTGCCAGCAGTTACTGGCGGGGGAACCAAGAGACCCAGTACTTC.

Relative to its sample, this clonotype is medium-sized. The rearrangement links TRBV7-2 to TRBJ2-1; the D gene is possibly TRBD1 (6 bases). The CDR3 sequence is 16 residues long. The V gene lost 6 bases and the J gene lost 13 bases, with 28 bases spanning the gap. Germline V gene lookup returns CDR1 SGHTA and CDR2 FQGNSA. CDR3 DNA sequence: TGTGCCAGCAGTTCGGACAGAAGCTTAGCGTTAAACATTCAGTTCTTC. Translated, it gives CASSSDRSLALNIQFF.

This clonotype is medium-sized. V and J are TRBV7-8 and TRBJ2-1, with TRBD2 identical over 7 bases. The J call may be faulty, since TRBJ2-7 better matches the DNA end. The CDR3 totals 18 residues. CDR1 and CDR2 from the germline V gene are SGHVS and FQNEAQ. The DNA for the CDR3 is TGTGCCAGCAGCTTAGGGGGTGGAAGCGGGGTGAACACCTACGAGCAGTACTTC. Its protein is CASSLGGGSGVNTYEQYF.

This rearrangement joins TRBV6-6 to TRBJ2-4, with D unclear. CDR1 is MNHNY and CDR2 is SVGAGI in the germline V gene (reference sequence). The CDR3 consists of 11 residues. V lost 6 bases, J lost 8 bases, and 8 bases lay in between. The CDR3 sequence is CASRRVDIQYF. The CDR3 nucleotides are TGTGCCAGCAGAAGGGTGGACATTCAGTACTTC.

This clonotype was picked up many times. A much larger clone sits a single nucleotide away, making a read error possible. The CDR3 reads CASSPNRHGQGREQYF. CDR3 nucleotides: TGTGCCAGCAGCCCTAACCGGCATGGACAGGGTCGCGAGCAGTACTTC. V and J are TRBV7-3 and TRBJ2-5; the match to TRBD1 covers 8 bases. The end of the DNA aligns better with TRBJ2-7, so the J call may be wrong. The CDR3 covers 16 residues. Per germline, CDR1 SGHTA and CDR2 FQGTGA.

The V gene is TRBV6-5, the J gene TRBJ2-5, with 8 bases lining up with TRBD2. Germline trimming cut 6 bases from V and 7 bases from J; bases unmatched to any gene: 10. From germline, CDR1 is MNHEY and CDR2 SVGAGI. This CDR3 is built from 14 residues. The CDR3: CASRISGGVGTQYF. The CDR3 DNA follows: TGTGCCAGCAGAATTTCGGGGGGGGTGGGGACCCAGTACTTC.

This clonotype is large by share. CDR3 residues: CASSEGDRSTDTQYF. In nucleotides, the CDR3 is TGTGCCAGCAGTGAAGGTGACAGGAGCACAGATACGCAGTATTTT. The chain employs TRBV6-1 and TRBJ2-3, with a weak D call TRBD1 (6 bases). The germline V and J ends were trimmed by 1 base and 0 bases, with 8 bases remaining between them. The V gene's germline CDR1 is MNHNS and CDR2 SASEGT. The CDR3 loop spans 15 amino acids.

V and J are TRBV6-8 and TRBJ2-4; D might be TRBD1 or TRBD2, each matching 5 bases. The CDR3 sequence is 17 residues long. From germline, CDR1 is MNHGY and CDR2 SAAAGT. V lost 5 bases and J lost 0, with 17 bases in between. The CDR3 nucleotides are TGTGCCAGCAGTGCCGGGGAAGGGGTGGAAGCCAAAAACATTCAGTACTTC. Translation: CASSAGEGVEAKNIQYF.